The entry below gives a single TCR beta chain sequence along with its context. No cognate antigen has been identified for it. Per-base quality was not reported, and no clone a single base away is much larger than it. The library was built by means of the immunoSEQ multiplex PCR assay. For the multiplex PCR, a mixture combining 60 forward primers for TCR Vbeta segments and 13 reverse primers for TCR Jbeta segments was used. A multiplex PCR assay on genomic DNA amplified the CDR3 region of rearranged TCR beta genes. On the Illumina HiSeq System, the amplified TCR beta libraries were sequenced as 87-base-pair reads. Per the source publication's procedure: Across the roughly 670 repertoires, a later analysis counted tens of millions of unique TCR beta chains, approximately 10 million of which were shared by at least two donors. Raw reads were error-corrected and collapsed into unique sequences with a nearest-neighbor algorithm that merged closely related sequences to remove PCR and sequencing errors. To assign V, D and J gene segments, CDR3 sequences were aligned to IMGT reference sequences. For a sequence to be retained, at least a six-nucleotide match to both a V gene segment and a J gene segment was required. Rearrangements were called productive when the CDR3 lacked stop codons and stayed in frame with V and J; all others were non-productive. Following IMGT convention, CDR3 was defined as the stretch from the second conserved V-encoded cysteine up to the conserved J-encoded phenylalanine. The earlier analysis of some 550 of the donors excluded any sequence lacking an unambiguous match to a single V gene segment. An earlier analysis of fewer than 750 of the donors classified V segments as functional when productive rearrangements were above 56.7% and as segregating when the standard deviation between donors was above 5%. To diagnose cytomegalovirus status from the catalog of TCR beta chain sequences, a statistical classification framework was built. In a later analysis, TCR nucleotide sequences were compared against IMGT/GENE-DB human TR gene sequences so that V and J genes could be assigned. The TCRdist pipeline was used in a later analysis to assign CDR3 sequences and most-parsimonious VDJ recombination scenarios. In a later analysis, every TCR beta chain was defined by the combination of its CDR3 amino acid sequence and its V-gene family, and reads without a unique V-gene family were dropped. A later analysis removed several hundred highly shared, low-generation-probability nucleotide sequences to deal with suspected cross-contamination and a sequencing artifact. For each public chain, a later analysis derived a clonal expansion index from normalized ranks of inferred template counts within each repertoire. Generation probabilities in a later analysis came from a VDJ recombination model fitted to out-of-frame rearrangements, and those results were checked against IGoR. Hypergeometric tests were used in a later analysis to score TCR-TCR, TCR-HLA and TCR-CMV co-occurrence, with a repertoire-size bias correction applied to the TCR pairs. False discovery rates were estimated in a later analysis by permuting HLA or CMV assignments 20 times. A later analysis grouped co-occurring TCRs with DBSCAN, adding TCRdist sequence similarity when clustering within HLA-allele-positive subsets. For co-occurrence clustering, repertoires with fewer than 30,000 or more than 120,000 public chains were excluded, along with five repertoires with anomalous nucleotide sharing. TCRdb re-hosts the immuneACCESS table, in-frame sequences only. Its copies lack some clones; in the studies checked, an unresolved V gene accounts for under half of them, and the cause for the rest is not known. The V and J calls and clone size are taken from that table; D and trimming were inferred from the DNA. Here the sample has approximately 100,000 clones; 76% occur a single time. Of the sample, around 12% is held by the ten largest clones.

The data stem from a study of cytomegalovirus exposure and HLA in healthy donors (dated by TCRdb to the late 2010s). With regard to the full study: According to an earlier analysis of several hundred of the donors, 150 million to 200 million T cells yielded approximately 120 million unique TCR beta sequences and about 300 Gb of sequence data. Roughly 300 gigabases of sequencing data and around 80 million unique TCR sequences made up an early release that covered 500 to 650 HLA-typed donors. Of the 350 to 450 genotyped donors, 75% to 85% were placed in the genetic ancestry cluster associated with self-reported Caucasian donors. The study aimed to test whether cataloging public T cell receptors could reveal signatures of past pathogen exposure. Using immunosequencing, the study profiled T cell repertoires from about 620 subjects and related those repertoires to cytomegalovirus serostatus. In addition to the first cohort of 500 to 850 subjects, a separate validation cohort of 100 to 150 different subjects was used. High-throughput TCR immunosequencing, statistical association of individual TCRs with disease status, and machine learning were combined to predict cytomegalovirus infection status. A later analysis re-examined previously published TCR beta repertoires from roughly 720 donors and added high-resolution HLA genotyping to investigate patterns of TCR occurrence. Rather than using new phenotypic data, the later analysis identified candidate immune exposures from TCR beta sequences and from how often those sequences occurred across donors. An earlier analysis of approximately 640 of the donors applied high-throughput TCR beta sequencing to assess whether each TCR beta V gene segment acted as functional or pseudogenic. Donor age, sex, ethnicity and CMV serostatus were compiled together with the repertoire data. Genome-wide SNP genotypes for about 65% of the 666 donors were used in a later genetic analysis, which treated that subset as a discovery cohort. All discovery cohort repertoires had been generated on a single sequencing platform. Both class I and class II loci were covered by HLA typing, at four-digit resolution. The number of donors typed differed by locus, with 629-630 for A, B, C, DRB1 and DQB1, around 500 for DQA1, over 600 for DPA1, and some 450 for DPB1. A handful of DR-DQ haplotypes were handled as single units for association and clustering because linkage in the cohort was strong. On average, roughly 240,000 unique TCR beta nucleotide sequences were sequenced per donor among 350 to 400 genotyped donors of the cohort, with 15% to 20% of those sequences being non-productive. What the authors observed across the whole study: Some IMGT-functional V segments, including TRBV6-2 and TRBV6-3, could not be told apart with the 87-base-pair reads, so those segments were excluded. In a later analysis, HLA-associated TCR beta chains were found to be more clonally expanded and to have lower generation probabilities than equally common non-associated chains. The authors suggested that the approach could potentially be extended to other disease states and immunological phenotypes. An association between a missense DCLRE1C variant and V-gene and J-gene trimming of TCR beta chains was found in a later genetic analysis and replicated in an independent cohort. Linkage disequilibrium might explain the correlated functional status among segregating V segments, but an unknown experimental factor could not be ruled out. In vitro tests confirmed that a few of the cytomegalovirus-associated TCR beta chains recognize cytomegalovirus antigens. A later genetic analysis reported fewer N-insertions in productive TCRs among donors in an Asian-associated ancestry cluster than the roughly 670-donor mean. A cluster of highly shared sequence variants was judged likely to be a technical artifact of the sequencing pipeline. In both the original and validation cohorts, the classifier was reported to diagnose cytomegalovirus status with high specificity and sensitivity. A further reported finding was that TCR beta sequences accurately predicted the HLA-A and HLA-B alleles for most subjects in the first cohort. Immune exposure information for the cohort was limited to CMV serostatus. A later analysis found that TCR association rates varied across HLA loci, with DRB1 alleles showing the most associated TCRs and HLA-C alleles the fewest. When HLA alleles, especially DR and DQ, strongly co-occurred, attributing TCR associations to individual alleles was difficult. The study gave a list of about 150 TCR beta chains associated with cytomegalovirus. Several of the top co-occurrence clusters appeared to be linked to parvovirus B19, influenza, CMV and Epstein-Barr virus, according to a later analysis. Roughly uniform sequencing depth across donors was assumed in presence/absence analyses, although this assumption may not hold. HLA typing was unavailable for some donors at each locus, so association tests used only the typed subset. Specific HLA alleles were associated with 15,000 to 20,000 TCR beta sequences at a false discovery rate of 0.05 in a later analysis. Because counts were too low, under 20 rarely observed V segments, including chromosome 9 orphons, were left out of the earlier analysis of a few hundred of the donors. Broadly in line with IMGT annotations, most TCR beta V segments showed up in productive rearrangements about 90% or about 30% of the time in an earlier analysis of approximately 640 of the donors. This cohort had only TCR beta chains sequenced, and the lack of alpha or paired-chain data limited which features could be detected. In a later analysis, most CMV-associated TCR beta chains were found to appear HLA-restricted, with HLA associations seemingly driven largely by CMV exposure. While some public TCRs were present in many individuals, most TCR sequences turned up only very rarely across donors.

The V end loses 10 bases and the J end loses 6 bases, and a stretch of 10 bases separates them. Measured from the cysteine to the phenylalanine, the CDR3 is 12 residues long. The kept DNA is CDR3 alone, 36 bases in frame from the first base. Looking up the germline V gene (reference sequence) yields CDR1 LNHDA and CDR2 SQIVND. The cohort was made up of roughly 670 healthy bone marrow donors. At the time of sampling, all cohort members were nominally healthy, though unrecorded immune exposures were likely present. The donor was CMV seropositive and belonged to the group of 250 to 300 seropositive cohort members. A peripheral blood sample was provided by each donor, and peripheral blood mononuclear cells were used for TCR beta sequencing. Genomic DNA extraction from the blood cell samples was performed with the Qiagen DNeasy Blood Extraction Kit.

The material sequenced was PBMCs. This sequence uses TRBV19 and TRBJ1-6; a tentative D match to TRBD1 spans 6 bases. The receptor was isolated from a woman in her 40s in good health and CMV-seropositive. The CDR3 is CATGHPNSPLHF. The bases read TGTGCCACGGGACACCCTAATTCACCCCTCCACTTT.